This T cell receptor (beta chain) was profiled in a study of cytomegalovirus exposure and HLA in healthy donors. With 60 Vbeta and 13 Jbeta primers, the PCR was carried out. Sequenced by immunoSEQ multiplex PCR; TCRdb stores in-frame clones only, minus some. Of some 160,000 clones listed, around 73% are singletons. The germline V gene encodes CDR1 MDHEN and CDR2 SYDVKM. V lost 6 bases to trimming and J lost 7 bases; unmatched junction nucleotides: 9. The CDR3 covers 15 residues. This sequence was found in a male donor in good health and CMV-seronegative. The sample comprised PBMCs. The chain uses TRBV28 and TRBJ2-1; 10 nucleotides line up with TRBD2. CDR3 sequence (DNA): TGTGCCAGCAGAAAGGGGGAAGCGGGAGGGAATGAGCAGTTCTTC. It is translated as CASRKGEAGGNEQFF.